Following are 9 T cell receptor beta chains from one sample sequenced in a study of T cell responses to AZD1222 COVID-19 vaccine. Here immunoSEQ multiplex PCR was the method, and the copy in TCRdb shows in-frame clones only, minus some. The table lists around 120,000 clones, roughly 90% of them singletons. This specimen consisted of peripheral blood, obtained on day 0 of AZD1222 vaccination. Receptors were obtained from an adult in good health.

The chain links TRBV7-2 to TRBJ1-2; a possible D gene is TRBD1 (5 bases). V lost 1 base and J 5 bases, leaving 11 bases between the germline ends. Germline CDR1 SGHTA, CDR2 FQGNSA. The CDR3 covers 14 residues. The CDR3 here is CASSLVSGEYGYTF. CDR3 DNA sequence: TGTGCCAGCAGCTTAGTTTCGGGGGAATATGGCTACACCTTC.

CDR3 region: CASSQQVASTGELFF. The DNA for the CDR3 is TGCGCCAGCAGCCAACAAGTGGCGAGCACCGGGGAGCTGTTTTTT. The chain combines TRBV4-3 with TRBJ2-2; D call uncertain. Looked up from germline, CDR1 is LGHNA and CDR2 is YSLEER. The CDR3 runs 15 residues. V lost 2 bases and J lost 4, with 11 bases in between.

The chain combines TRBV9 with TRBJ1-1; TRBD1 is a possible D gene (5 bases). CDR1 is SGDLS and CDR2 is YYNGEE in the germline V gene. Trimming took off 4 bases at V and 1 base at J, with 8 bases between the two ends. The CDR3 is 13 amino acids. The CDR3 DNA sequence: TGTGCCAGCAGCACTACAGGGAACACTGAAGCTTTCTTT. This gives the protein CASSTTGNTEAFF.

This rearrangement joins TRBV12-3 or TRBV12-4 to TRBJ1-5, with D unresolved. V gave up 3 bases and J gave up 7 bases, with 10 bases separating them. The CDR3 covers 13 residues. DNA for the CDR3: TGTGCCAGCAGTTTCGACTTGGCGCAGCCCCAGCATTTT. Its translation is CASSFDLAQPQHF.

This clone came up once. This rearrangement joins TRBV11-1 to TRBJ1-1; 9 nucleotides line up with TRBD1. The germline V gene has CDR1 SGHAT and CDR2 FQDESV (reference sequence). This CDR3 region has 16 residues. V dropped 5 bases and J dropped 1; count of bases not matched to a gene: 8. The CDR3 region is CASSKGQGRGNTEAFF. As DNA, the CDR3 is TGTGCCAGCAGCAAAGGACAGGGGAGGGGGAACACTGAAGCTTTCTTT.

This chain uses TRBV28 with TRBJ2-3, with 11 nucleotides matching TRBD2. The germline CDR1 and CDR2 sequences are MDHEN and SYDVKM. V trimming: 6 bases; J trimming: 2 bases; junction bases outside the gene matches: 7. The CDR3 is 16 residues long. CDR3 coding DNA: TGTGCCAGCAGCCCAGCTAGCGGGAGGTCCACAGATACGCAGTATTTT. Translation gives CASSPASGRSTDTQYF.

The chain links TRBV3-1 (or the pseudogene TRBV3-2) to TRBJ2-1, with TRBD2 matching 12 bases. The V gene's germline CDR1 is LGHDT and CDR2 YNNKEL (reference sequence). V lost 2 bases and J lost 3; bases outside the gene matches: 5. The CDR3 contains 17 residues. This CDR3 is CASSQPRLAGVYNEQFF. The DNA of the CDR3 is TGTGCCAGCAGCCAACCCCGACTAGCGGGAGTCTACAATGAGCAGTTCTTC.

The chain carries TRBV28 and TRBJ1-1; D is uncertain. The ends were cut back, 3 bases at V and 0 bases at J, with 8 bases in the middle. CDR1 and CDR2 from the germline V gene are MDHEN and SYDVKM. This CDR3 has 14 amino acids. DNA of the CDR3: TGTGCCAGCAGTTTTGGTGGAATGAACACTGAAGCTTTCTTT. The encoded protein is CASSFGGMNTEAFF.

This clone showed up just once. V gene TRBV9 combines with J gene TRBJ2-1; 8 nucleotides match TRBD2. Trimming at V came to 4 bases and at J to 2 bases, leaving 8 bases not matched to a gene. The germline CDR1 and CDR2 sequences are SGDLS and YYNGEE. The CDR3 has 16 amino acids. CDR3 in amino acids: CASSPPSGRTYNEQFF. CDR3 nucleotides: TGTGCCAGCAGCCCACCCAGCGGGAGAACCTACAATGAGCAGTTCTTC. Drawing the rest from reference TRBV9 and TRBJ2-1, the complete variable domain is DSGVTQTPKHLITATGQRVTLRCSPRSGDLSVYWYQQSLDQGLQFLIQYYNGEERAKGNILERFSAQQFPDLHSELNLSSLELGDSALYFCASSPPSGRTYNEQFFGPGTRLTVL.